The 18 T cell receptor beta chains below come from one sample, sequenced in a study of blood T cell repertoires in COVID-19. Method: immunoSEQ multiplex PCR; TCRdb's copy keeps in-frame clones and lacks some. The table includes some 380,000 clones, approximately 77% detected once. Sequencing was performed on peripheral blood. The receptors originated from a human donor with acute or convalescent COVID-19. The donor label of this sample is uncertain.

Written as DNA, the CDR3 is TGTGCCAGCAGCCAAGAGGCTAGCGGGAGGAGGGTCAATGAGCAGTTCTTC. It specifies CASSQEASGRRVNEQFF. The chain couples TRBV3-1 (or the pseudogene TRBV3-2) to TRBJ2-1; the match to TRBD2 covers 11 bases. V lost 0 bases and J lost 6; bases outside the gene matches: 7. Germline CDR1 is LGHDT and CDR2 is YNNKEL (reference sequence). The CDR3 spans 17 residues.

The chain's CDR3 is CASSLRGSNEKLFF. CDR3 nucleotide sequence: TGTGCCAGCAGCTTACGGGGGTCTAATGAAAAACTGTTTTTT. The rearrangement links TRBV5-6 to TRBJ1-4; D may be TRBD1 (5 bases). Germline lookup yields CDR1 SGHDT and CDR2 YYEEEE. Trimming pared 2 bases from V and 3 bases from J, leaving 8 bases between. The CDR3 is made up of 14 amino acids.

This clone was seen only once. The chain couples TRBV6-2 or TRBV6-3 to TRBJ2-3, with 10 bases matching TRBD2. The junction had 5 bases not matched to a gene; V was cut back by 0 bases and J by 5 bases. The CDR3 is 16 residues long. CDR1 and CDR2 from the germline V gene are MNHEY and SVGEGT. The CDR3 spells CASSYSGAGGQDTQYF. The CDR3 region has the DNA TGTGCCAGCAGTTACTCAGGAGCGGGAGGGCAAGATACGCAGTATTTT.

CDR3 DNA: TGTGCCAGCGGGACAGAGATTGGAAACACCATATATTTT. Protein sequence: CASGTEIGNTIYF. This chain uses TRBV3-1 (or the pseudogene TRBV3-2) with TRBJ1-3, with TRBD1 matching 7 bases. Germline V gives CDR1 LGHDT, CDR2 YNNKEL (reference sequence). The ends lost 8 bases at V and 3 bases at J; junction bases unmatched: 4. This CDR3 spans 13 amino acids.

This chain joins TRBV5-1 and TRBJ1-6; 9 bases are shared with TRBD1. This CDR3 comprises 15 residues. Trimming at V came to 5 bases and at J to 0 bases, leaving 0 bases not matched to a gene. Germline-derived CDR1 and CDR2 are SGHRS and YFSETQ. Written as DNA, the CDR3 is TGCGCCAGCAGGGGACAGGGCTCCTATAATTCACCCCTCCACTTT. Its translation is CASRGQGSYNSPLHF. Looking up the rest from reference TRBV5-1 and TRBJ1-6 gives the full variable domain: KAGVTQTPRYLIKTRGQQVTLSCSPISGHRSVSWYQQTPGQGLQFLFEYFSETQRNKGNFPGRFSGRQFSNSRSEMNVSTLELGDSALYLCASRGQGSYNSPLHFGNGTRLTVT.

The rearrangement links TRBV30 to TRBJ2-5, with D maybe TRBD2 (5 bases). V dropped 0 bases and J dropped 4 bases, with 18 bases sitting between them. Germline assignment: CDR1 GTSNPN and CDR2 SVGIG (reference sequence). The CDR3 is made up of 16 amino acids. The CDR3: CAWSVSGRSFRETQYF. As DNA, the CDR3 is TGTGCCTGGAGTGTAAGTGGGAGAAGCTTTAGAGAGACCCAGTACTTC. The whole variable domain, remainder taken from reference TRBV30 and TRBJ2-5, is SQTIHQWPATLVQPVGSPLSLECTVEGTSNPNLYWYRQAAGRGLQLLFYSVGIGQISSEVPQNLSASRPQDRQFILSSKKLLLSDSGFYLCAWSVSGRSFRETQYFGPGTRLLVL.

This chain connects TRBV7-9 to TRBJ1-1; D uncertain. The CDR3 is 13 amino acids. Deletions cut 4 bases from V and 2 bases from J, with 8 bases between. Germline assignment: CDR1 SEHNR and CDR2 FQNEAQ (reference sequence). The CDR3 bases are TGTGCCAGCAGCTCCCCAGGAAACACTGAAGCTTTCTTT. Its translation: CASSSPGNTEAFF.

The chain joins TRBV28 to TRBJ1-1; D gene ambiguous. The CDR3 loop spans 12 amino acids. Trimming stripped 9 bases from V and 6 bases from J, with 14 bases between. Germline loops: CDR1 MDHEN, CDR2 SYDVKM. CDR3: CASGREGPEAFF. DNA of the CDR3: TGTGCCAGTGGGAGAGAAGGGCCTGAAGCTTTCTTT.

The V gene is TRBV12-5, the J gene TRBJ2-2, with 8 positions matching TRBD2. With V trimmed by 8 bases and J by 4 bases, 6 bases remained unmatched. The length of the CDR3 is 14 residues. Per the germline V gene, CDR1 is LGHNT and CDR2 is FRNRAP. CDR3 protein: CASKPGGVTGELFF. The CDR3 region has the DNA TGTGCTAGTAAACCGGGAGGGGTCACCGGGGAGCTGTTTTTT.

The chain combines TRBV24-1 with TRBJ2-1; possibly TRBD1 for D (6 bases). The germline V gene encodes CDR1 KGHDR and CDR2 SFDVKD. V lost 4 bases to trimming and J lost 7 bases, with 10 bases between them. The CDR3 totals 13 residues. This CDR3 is CATSEAGQNEQFF. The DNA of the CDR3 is TGTGCCACCAGTGAGGCCGGACAGAATGAGCAGTTCTTC.

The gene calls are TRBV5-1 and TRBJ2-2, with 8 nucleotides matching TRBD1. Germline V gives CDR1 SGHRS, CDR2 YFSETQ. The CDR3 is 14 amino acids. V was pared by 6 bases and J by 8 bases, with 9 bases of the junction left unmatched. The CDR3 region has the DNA TGCGCCAGCAACCCGGACAGGGTGACAGGGGAGCTGTTTTTT. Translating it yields CASNPDRVTGELFF.

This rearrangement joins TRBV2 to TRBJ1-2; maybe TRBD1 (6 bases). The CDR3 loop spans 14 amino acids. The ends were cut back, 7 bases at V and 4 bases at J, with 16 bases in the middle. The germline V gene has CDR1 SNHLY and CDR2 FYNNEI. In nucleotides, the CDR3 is TGTGCCAGCAAGTGGGGGGGGCGCCTCTATGGCTACACCTTC. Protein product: CASKWGGRLYGYTF.

CDR3 in DNA: TGTGCCATCAGTGAGTCGGGACAGGTGAACACTGAAGCTTTCTTT. It translates to CAISESGQVNTEAFF. The chain is built from TRBV10-3 and TRBJ1-1; 8 bases fit TRBD1. CDR3 length: 15 amino acids. Germline lookup yields CDR1 ENHRY and CDR2 SYGVKD. V lost 0 bases and J lost 0; bases outside the gene matches: 0.

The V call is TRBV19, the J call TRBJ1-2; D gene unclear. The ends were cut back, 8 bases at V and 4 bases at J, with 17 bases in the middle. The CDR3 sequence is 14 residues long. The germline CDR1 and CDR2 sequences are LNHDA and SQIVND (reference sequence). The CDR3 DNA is TGTGCCAGTCGGAGGCGGGCAGGACCCTATGGCTACACCTTC. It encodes CASRRRAGPYGYTF.

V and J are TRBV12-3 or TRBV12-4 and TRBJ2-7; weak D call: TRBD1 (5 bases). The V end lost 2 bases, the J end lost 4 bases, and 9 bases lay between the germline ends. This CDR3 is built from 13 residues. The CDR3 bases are TGTGCCAGCAGTTTATTCAGGGAATACGAGCAGTACTTC. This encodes CASSLFREYEQYF.

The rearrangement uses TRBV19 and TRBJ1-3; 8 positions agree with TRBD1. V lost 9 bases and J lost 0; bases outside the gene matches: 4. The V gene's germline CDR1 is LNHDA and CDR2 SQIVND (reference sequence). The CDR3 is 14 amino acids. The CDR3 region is CASLGTGSGNTIYF. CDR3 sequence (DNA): TGTGCCAGCCTCGGGACAGGCTCTGGAAACACCATATATTTT.

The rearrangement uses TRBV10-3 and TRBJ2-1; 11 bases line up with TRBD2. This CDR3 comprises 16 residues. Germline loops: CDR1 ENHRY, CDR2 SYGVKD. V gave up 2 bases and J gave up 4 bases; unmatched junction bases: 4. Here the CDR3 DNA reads TGTGCCATCAGTGAGGCTAGCGGGAGGATTTACAATGAGCAGTTCTTC. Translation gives CAISEASGRIYNEQFF.

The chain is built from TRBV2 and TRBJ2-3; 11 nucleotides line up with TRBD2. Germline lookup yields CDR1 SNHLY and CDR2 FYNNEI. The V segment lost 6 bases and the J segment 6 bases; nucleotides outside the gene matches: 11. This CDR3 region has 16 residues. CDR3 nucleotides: TGTGCCAGCAGGGAGCTAGCGGGAGGTAAAGGGGATACGCAGTATTTT. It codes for CASRELAGGKGDTQYF. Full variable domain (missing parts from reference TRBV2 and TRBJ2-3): EPEVTQTPSHQVTQMGQEVILRCVPISNHLYFYWYRQILGQKVEFLVSFYNNEISEKSEIFDDQFSVERPDGSNFTLKIRSTKLEDSAMYFCASRELAGGKGDTQYFGPGTRLTVL.